One and the same sample provided the 24 T cell receptor beta chains below, sequenced in a study of early T cells in non-severe SARS-CoV-2 infection (dated by TCRdb to the early 2020s). Libraries were prepared through 5' RACE. The sample was run on a NextSeq 500. TCRdb reworked the public reads: Q25 trimming with fastp, MiXCR clone assembly, productive beta chains retained. Each record represents a unique CDR3 protein, reported with the most common genes and DNA among its rows. The sample includes 62,000 or so distinct CDR3 sequences, with 8.5% to 9.5% observed a single time. Jointly, the top ten make up 1.2% of the sample. The sample was whole blood. Source of these receptors: an adult who was a healthcare worker with PCR-confirmed SARS-CoV-2 infection or an uninfected control (not recorded which).

V gene TRBV6-2 or TRBV6-3 combines with J gene TRBJ1-6; D is unclear. This CDR3 has 12 residues. CDR1 and CDR2 from the germline V gene are MNHEY and SVGEGT. V lost 6 bases and J 9 bases, leaving 9 bases between the germline ends. The CDR3 region is CASSSSISPLHF. CDR3 DNA: TGTGCCAGCAGCTCCTCAATTTCACCCCTCCACTTT.

This clonotype was counted between two and nine times. The chain carries TRBV3-1 and TRBJ1-1, with D uncertain. The CDR3 covers 14 residues. Germline-derived CDR1 and CDR2 are LGHDT and YNNKEL (reference sequence). V lost 0 bases to trimming and J lost 1 base, with 6 bases between them. The chain's CDR3 is CASSQEISNTEAFF. The CDR3 nucleotides read TGTGCCAGCAGCCAAGAGATCTCGAACACTGAAGCTTTCTTT. The full variable domain, completed using reference TRBV3-1 and TRBJ1-1, is DTAVSQTPKYLVTQMGNDKSIKCEQNLGHDTMYWYKQDSKKFLKIMFSYNNKELIINETVPNRFSPKSPDKAHLNLHINSLELGDSAVYFCASSQEISNTEAFFGQGTRLTVV.

The rearrangement links TRBV11-2 to TRBJ2-5; no firm D call. The CDR3 has 15 amino acids. Germline lookup yields CDR1 SGHAT and CDR2 FQNNGV. With 2 bases removed from V and 2 bases from J, the gap between germline ends came to 12 bases. The CDR3 DNA reads TGTGCCAGCAGCTTATCAGGTTCAGTACAAGAGACCCAGTACTTC. Protein: CASSLSGSVQETQYF.

This clonotype was counted ten times or more. The chain carries TRBV6-2 or TRBV6-3 and TRBJ1-5, with no clear D. In germline, CDR1 is MNHEY, CDR2 SVGEGT. The V end was cut by 2 bases, the J end by 7 bases, with 18 bases between. This CDR3 comprises 16 residues. The CDR3 DNA reads TGTGCCAGCAGTTACCCGGGTCTCTCCGGGGAACAGCCCCAGCATTTT. Translation gives CASSYPGLSGEQPQHF.

Only a few counts were recorded for this clonotype. This chain uses TRBV4-2 with TRBJ1-1; 9 bases align to TRBD1. The CDR3 length is 14 residues. V was clipped by 5 bases and J by 4 bases; unmatched bases: 5. CDR1 is LGHNA and CDR2 is YNFKEQ in the germline V gene. CDR3 sequence reads: CASSTDRGGTEAFF. The CDR3 DNA reads TGTGCCAGCAGCACGGACAGGGGTGGCACTGAAGCTTTCTTT.

The table lists this clonotype with many counts. This sequence joins TRBV5-1 and TRBJ2-1; 7 positions agree with TRBD2. CDR1 is SGHRS, CDR2 YFSETQ, per germline. The CDR3 has 16 amino acids. With V trimmed by 4 bases and J by 3 bases, 10 bases remained unmatched. The DNA of the CDR3 is TGCGCCAGCAGCCCGGGAGGACACCGGGACTACAATGAGCAGTTCTTC. Its protein product is CASSPGGHRDYNEQFF.

The chain is built from TRBV24-1 and TRBJ2-5; 7 positions match TRBD2. This CDR3 comprises 15 residues. Germline assignment: CDR1 KGHDR and CDR2 SFDVKD. The J segment lost 2 bases and the V segment lost 4 bases, leaving 6 bases of the junction unmatched. CDR3 protein: CATSEGGTEQETQYF. The CDR3, as DNA: TGTGCCACCAGTGAGGGAGGGACCGAGCAAGAGACCCAGTACTTC.

This clonotype was seen at least ten times. For the CDR3, the DNA is TGCGCCAGCAGCCAACCCAAGCAGGACAGGGGACGGTCACCCCTCCACTTT. It specifies CASSQPKQDRGRSPLHF. V and J are TRBV4-1 and TRBJ1-6; 9 bases match TRBD1. The CDR3 extends over 17 amino acids. Trimming took 2 bases from V and 10 from J; bases not matched to a gene: 12. Germline loops: CDR1 MGHRA, CDR2 YSYEKL.

This clonotype showed up many times. This chain links TRBV27 with TRBJ2-3, with D perhaps given as TRBD1 or TRBD2 (5 bases each). The V and J ends lost 8 bases and 1 base respectively, with 16 bases between them. CDR3 length: 15 residues. Looked up from germline, CDR1 is MNHEY and CDR2 is SMNVEV (reference sequence). For the CDR3, the DNA is TGTGCCAGCGCCTCCCTAATGGGGGGCACAGATACGCAGTATTTT. Protein: CASASLMGGTDTQYF.

This clonotype was recorded at least ten times. The chain recombines TRBV3-1 with TRBJ2-5, with 10 positions matching TRBD2. The CDR3 extends over 17 amino acids. Germline V lookup: CDR1 LGHDT, CDR2 YNNKEL (reference sequence). Losses at the gene ends were 0 bases for V and 5 bases for J; bases not matched to a gene: 9. Here the CDR3 DNA reads TGTGCCAGCAGCCAAGACCTTGTCGGTAGCGGGGGGGAGACCCAGTACTTC. Encoded protein: CASSQDLVGSGGETQYF.

In its sample, this clonotype was seen many times. The V call is TRBV12-3 or TRBV12-4, the J call TRBJ2-5, with a weak D call TRBD1 (5 bases). The CDR3 runs 15 residues. The V gene lost 5 bases and the J gene lost 1 base, with 14 bases spanning the gap. The CDR3 DNA is TGTGCCAGCAGTGCAGCTTACAGGCTCCAAGAGACCCAGTACTTC. This sequence encodes CASSAAYRLQETQYF.

This clonotype was seen at least ten times. The chain recombines TRBV3-1 with TRBJ2-4; 10 nucleotides agree with TRBD2. In germline, CDR1 is LGHDT, CDR2 YNNKEL (reference sequence). J lost 0 bases, V lost 3 bases, and 14 bases had no gene match. This CDR3 has 20 residues. In nucleotides, the CDR3 is TGTGCCAGCAGCCATCCTGGGTGGATAGCGGGGGGTAAAGCCAAAAACATTCAGTACTTC. Protein sequence: CASSHPGWIAGGKAKNIQYF.

This clonotype was picked up many times. This sequence joins TRBV12-3 or TRBV12-4 and TRBJ1-5; D is perhaps TRBD1 (5 bases). V was shortened by 1 base and J by 4 bases, with 8 bases between the two germline ends. This CDR3 contains 14 residues. The CDR3 DNA follows: TGTGCCAGCAGTTTAGGGACAAAGAATCAGCCCCAGCATTTT. Protein sequence: CASSLGTKNQPQHF.

CDR3 amino acids: CASRGDVGAQYF. The DNA for the CDR3 is TGTGCCAGCAGGGGGGACGTCGGGGCCCAGTACTTC. J is TRBJ2-5 and V is TRBV6-5, with D possibly called TRBD1 or TRBD2 (5 bases each). The length of the CDR3 is 12 residues. Per germline, CDR1 MNHEY and CDR2 SVGAGI. V was trimmed by 6 bases and J by 9 bases, leaving 14 bases between them.

The CDR3 bases are TGCAGCGTTCGCTTAACAGGGAAGGGCACAGATACGCAGTATTTT. This translates into CSVRLTGKGTDTQYF. The V gene is TRBV29-1, the J gene TRBJ2-3, with a tentative D call TRBD1 (6 bases). V was clipped by 5 bases and J by 1 base, with 16 bases between them. Germline V gives CDR1 SQVTM, CDR2 ANQGSEA. This CDR3 spans 15 amino acids.

Only a few counts were recorded for this clonotype. This rearrangement joins TRBV18 to TRBJ2-2; 10 bases map to TRBD1. Germline CDR1 KGHSH, CDR2 LQKENI. The CDR3 has 15 residues. The V and J ends lost 2 bases and 5 bases, in that order; junction bases with no gene match: 2. CDR3 DNA: TGTGCCAGCTCACCATCGGGACAGGGGACCGGGGAGCTGTTTTTT. Protein: CASSPSGQGTGELFF.

This clonotype was seen a few times. The chain is built from TRBV20-1 and TRBJ2-2; D remains ambiguous. V was cut by 6 bases and J by 1 base, with 15 bases left in between. Germline V gives CDR1 DFQATT, CDR2 SNEGSKA (reference sequence). This CDR3 region has 15 residues. CDR3 DNA sequence: TGCAGTGCCCGAGTCCGGCGGCAGAACACCGGGGAGCTGTTTTTT. The encoded protein is CSARVRRQNTGELFF.

This clonotype has a handful of counts. This chain joins TRBV12-3 or TRBV12-4 and TRBJ1-5, with 10 bases identical to TRBD1. Unmatched junction bases numbered 6, after V lost 5 bases and J lost 5 bases. This CDR3 contains 15 residues. The CDR3 region has the DNA TGTGCCAGCAGTCCCCGGACAGGGGGGCATCAGCCCCAGCATTTT. The encoded protein is CASSPRTGGHQPQHF.

This clonotype was picked up many times. The chain joins TRBV11-1 to TRBJ2-3, with 8 bases that match TRBD1. Germline V gene data show CDR1 as SGHAT and CDR2 as FQDESV (reference sequence). Germline trimming cut 6 bases from V and 9 bases from J; bases unmatched to any gene: 5. This CDR3 has 12 residues. CDR3 bases: TGTGCCAGCAGTTCTACAGGGGGGACGCAGTATTTT. Its translation: CASSSTGGTQYF.

V and J are TRBV7-8 and TRBJ1-1; no firm D call. Germline V gene sequence: CDR1 SGHVS, CDR2 FQNEAQ. CDR3 length equals 14 residues. V lost 3 bases, J lost 1 base, and 9 bases lay in between. This CDR3 reads CASSFEGWNTEAFF. DNA for the CDR3: TGTGCCAGCAGCTTCGAGGGCTGGAACACTGAAGCTTTCTTT.

CDR3 sequence: CSARQGKGGITEAFF. The CDR3 DNA reads TGCAGTGCTAGGCAGGGGAAGGGCGGTATAACTGAAGCTTTCTTT. The chain couples TRBV20-1 to TRBJ1-1; a weak D match, TRBD1 (6 bases). V dropped 3 bases and J dropped 5 bases, with 19 bases sitting between them. The CDR3 has 15 amino acids. CDR1 and CDR2 from the germline V gene are DFQATT and SNEGSKA (reference sequence).

This clonotype came up a few times. V usage is TRBV6-4 and J usage is TRBJ1-6, with TRBD1 as a possible D gene (5 bases). This CDR3 has 13 amino acids. V gave up 2 bases and J gave up 10 bases, with 9 bases separating them. Per germline, CDR1 MRHNA and CDR2 SNTAGT. Here the CDR3 DNA reads TGTGCCAGCAGTGACAACCAGGGATCACCCCTCCACTTT. Translating gives CASSDNQGSPLHF.

This clonotype was observed a few times. The chain uses TRBV29-1 and TRBJ2-1, with 10 nucleotides matching TRBD2. This CDR3 is 16 amino acids long. Germline values: CDR1 SQVTM, CDR2 ANQGSEA. The junction had 5 bases not matched to a gene; V was cut back by 2 bases and J by 1 base. The CDR3 protein is CSVERASGGSYNEQFF. The CDR3 DNA sequence: TGCAGCGTTGAAAGAGCTAGCGGGGGTTCCTACAATGAGCAGTTCTTC.

This clonotype was seen more than once but under ten times. The chain links TRBV30 to TRBJ2-3; TRBD2 matches at 8 bases. Germline CDR1 and CDR2: GTSNPN and SVGIG (reference sequence). The CDR3 covers 15 residues. The V segment lost 0 bases and the J segment 1 base; nucleotides outside the gene matches: 3. CDR3 protein: CAWSVDGGGTDTQYF. CDR3 DNA: TGTGCCTGGAGTGTGGACGGGGGGGGCACAGATACGCAGTATTTT.